This T cell receptor (beta chain) was sequenced in a study of blood T cells in healthy people across ages. Using a J-beta primer mix together with a sample-barcoded 5' primer, a second PCR was run for roughly 7 to 11 cycles. TCRdb reprocessed the 5' RACE reads via MiXCR and lists one record per CDR3 protein. The sample yields about 1.8 million distinct CDR3 sequences, 40% to 55% seen once. The CDR3 runs 14 residues. V dropped 6 bases and J dropped 0 bases, with 9 bases sitting between them. Germline CDR1 reads WSHSY; CDR2 reads SAAADI. Points from the study as a whole: When set beside aged donors, long-lived donors presented more naive CD4+ cells and higher diversity. TCR beta diversity, measured per million T cells, fell in a roughly linear way with age.

The donors, all healthy, were Caucasians living in Russia, aged 6 to 90. Isolated per sample were at least 6 million PBMCs. This clonotype was seen a few times. What it binds is not known. The sample comprised blood. V gene TRBV10-2 combines with J gene TRBJ2-4; D is unclear. The TCR originated in a middle-aged woman in good health. The CDR3 nucleotides are TGCGCCAGCAGATTAGGTATAGCCAAAAACATTCAGTACTTC. It codes for CASRLGIAKNIQYF.